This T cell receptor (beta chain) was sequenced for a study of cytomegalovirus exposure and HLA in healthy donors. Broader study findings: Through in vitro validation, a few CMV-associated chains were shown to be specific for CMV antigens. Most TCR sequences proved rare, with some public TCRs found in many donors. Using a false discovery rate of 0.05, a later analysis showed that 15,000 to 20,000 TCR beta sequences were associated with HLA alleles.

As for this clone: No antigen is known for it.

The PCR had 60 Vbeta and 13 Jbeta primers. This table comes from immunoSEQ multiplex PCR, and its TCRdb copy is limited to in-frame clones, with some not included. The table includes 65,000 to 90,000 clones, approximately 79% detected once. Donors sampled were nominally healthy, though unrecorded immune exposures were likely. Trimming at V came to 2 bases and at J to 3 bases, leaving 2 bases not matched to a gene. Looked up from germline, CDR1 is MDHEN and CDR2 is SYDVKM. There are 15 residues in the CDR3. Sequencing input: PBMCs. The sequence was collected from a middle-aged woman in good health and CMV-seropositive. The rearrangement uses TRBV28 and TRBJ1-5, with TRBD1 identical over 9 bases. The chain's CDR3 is CASSLRDRVNQPQHF. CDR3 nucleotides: TGTGCCAGCAGTTTACGGGACAGGGTCAATCAGCCCCAGCATTTT.